The 15 T cell receptor beta chains listed next were all sequenced from one sample in a study of lymphopenia after photon versus proton radiotherapy. Repertoires were generated with immunoSEQ multiplex PCR, while TCRdb's copy carries only in-frame clones and drops some. The repertoire consists of about 68,000 clones, with around 90% occurring once and the leading ten covering about 3%. The material sequenced was peripheral blood, taken from a patient treated with photon-based radiotherapy. These receptors were collected from an older woman with pancreatic cancer.

In its sample, this clone was seen once. This rearrangement joins TRBV7-9 to TRBJ2-7; weak D call: TRBD1 (6 bases). Germline assignment: CDR1 SEHNR and CDR2 FQNEAQ (reference sequence). The V and J ends lost 4 bases and 12 bases respectively, with 22 bases between them. The CDR3 spans 14 residues. The CDR3, as DNA: TGTGCCAGCAGCTACCAACAGGGTGGTACGGCAAGGTACTTC. It translates to CASSYQQGGTARYF.

The chain is built from TRBV11-2 and TRBJ2-1, with 8 bases aligning to TRBD2. V lost 0 bases to trimming and J lost 1 base; unmatched junction nucleotides: 11. Germline values: CDR1 SGHAT, CDR2 FQNNGV. The CDR3 runs to 19 residues. The CDR3 protein is CASSLDGGTSLGSYNEQFF. CDR3 nucleotides: TGTGCCAGCAGCTTAGACGGGGGGACTAGTCTAGGGTCCTACAATGAGCAGTTCTTC.

The rearrangement links TRBV5-1 to TRBJ1-3; unclear D gene. The CDR3 is 15 residues long. V lost 3 bases and J lost 1, with 11 bases in between. Per the germline V gene, CDR1 is SGHRS and CDR2 is YFSETQ. The CDR3 protein is CASSSGSGSGNTIYF. The CDR3 DNA follows: TGCGCCAGCAGCTCTGGGTCGGGATCTGGAAACACCATATATTTT.

The chain links TRBV5-1 to TRBJ2-7; 10 bases map to TRBD2. The CDR3 spans 14 residues. Trimming took 1 base from V and 2 from J; bases not matched to a gene: 0. Germline CDR1 and CDR2: SGHRS and YFSETQ. CDR3 in amino acids: CASSLLAGAYEQYF. The DNA for the CDR3 is TGCGCCAGCAGCTTGCTAGCGGGAGCCTACGAGCAGTACTTC.

J is TRBJ2-2 and V is TRBV5-5; D unresolved. Germline V gives CDR1 SGHKS, CDR2 YYEKEE (reference sequence). There are 15 residues in the CDR3. V was trimmed by 0 bases and J by 0 bases, leaving 6 bases between them. In DNA, the CDR3 is TGTGCCAGCAGCTTGGCCAATACGAACACCGGGGAGCTGTTTTTT. Its protein is CASSLANTNTGELFF.

This clone has just one count. This chain links TRBV19 with TRBJ1-4, with unresolved D. Looked up from germline, CDR1 is LNHDA and CDR2 is SQIVND (reference sequence). The V and J ends lost 3 bases and 4 bases respectively, with 6 bases between them. The CDR3 has 13 residues. The CDR3 is CASSMGYNEKLFF. CDR3 in DNA: TGTGCCAGTAGTATGGGATATAATGAAAAACTGTTTTTT.

In regard to this clone: At one end the junction does not follow the germline gene, possibly because of a read error. This rearrangement joins TRBV7-8 to TRBJ1-1, with 7 bases aligning to TRBD1. Germline CDR1 SGHVS, CDR2 FQNEAQ. CDR3 size: 15 residues. The CDR3 nucleotides read TGTGCCAGCAGGTTAGGGGGCTCTCGGAACACTGAAGCTTTCTTT. It encodes CASRLGGSRNTEAFF.

The chain carries TRBV28 and TRBJ1-2; D is possibly TRBD1 (6 bases). Trimming took off 5 bases at V and 12 bases at J, with 16 bases between the two ends. Germline-derived CDR1 and CDR2 are MDHEN and SYDVKM. The CDR3 length is 12 residues. CDR3 amino acids: CASSNHRVRHTF. The CDR3 nucleotides read TGTGCCAGCAGTAACCACAGGGTGCGCCACACCTTC.

V is TRBV6-6 and J is TRBJ2-7, with D possibly TRBD1 on 6 matching bases. The CDR3 covers 13 residues. Trimming pared 6 bases from V and 1 base from J, leaving 10 bases between. Germline-derived CDR1 and CDR2 are MNHNY and SVGAGI (reference sequence). CDR3 bases: TGTGCCAGCAGCAGACAGGAATCCTACGAGCAGTACTTC. This sequence encodes CASSRQESYEQYF.

The genes are TRBV5-4 and TRBJ2-7; possibly TRBD2 for D (6 bases). This CDR3 has 13 residues. CDR1 SGHNT and CDR2 YYREEE come from the germline V gene (reference sequence). V shed 6 bases and J shed 6 bases, with 16 bases lying between them. The CDR3 protein is CASNDRASAEQYF. In DNA form, the CDR3 reads TGTGCCAGCAACGATCGAGCTAGCGCCGAGCAGTACTTC. The complete variable domain, with remaining parts taken from reference TRBV5-4 and TRBJ2-7, reads ETGVTQSPTHLIKTRGQQVTLRCSSQSGHNTVSWYQQALGQGPQFIFQYYREEENGRGNFPPRFSGLQFPNYSSELNVNALELDDSALYLCASNDRASAEQYFGPGTRLTVT.

This chain uses TRBV15 with TRBJ2-1; TRBD2 agrees at 10 bases. J gave up 7 bases and V 0 bases, and 6 bases lay outside the gene matches. The CDR3 has 16 residues. The germline V gene has CDR1 LNHNV and CDR2 YYDKDF (reference sequence). CDR3: CATSRELAGAGNEQFF. The CDR3 DNA reads TGTGCCACCAGCAGAGAGCTAGCGGGAGCGGGGAATGAGCAGTTCTTC. Based on the CDR3 plus reference TRBV15 and TRBJ2-1, the full variable domain is DAMVIQNPRYQVTQFGKPVTLSCSQTLNHNVMYWYQQKSSQAPKLLFHYYDKDFNNEADTPDNFQSRRPNTSFCFLDIRSPGLGDTAMYLCATSRELAGAGNEQFFGPGTRLTVL.

This clone was recorded only once. The rearrangement links TRBV7-6 to TRBJ2-5; the match to TRBD2 covers 11 bases. TRBJ2-7 explains the end of the DNA better; the J call may be wrong. CDR3 size: 14 residues. The V gene's germline CDR1 is SGHVS and CDR2 FNYEAQ. The CDR3 sequence is CASSGSGRGHEQYF. The CDR3 DNA follows: TGTGCCAGCAGCGGTAGCGGGAGGGGTCACGAGCAGTACTTC.

Only one count was recorded for this clone. The V call is TRBV5-1, the J call TRBJ1-3; D perhaps matches TRBD1 (5 bases). The CDR3 loop spans 14 amino acids. The germline V and J ends were trimmed by 4 bases and 0 bases, with 8 bases remaining between them. CDR1 is SGHRS and CDR2 is YFSETQ in the germline V gene. CDR3 region: CASSQDSSGNTIYF. CDR3 coding DNA: TGCGCCAGCAGCCAAGACAGCTCTGGAAACACCATATATTTT.

DNA of the CDR3: TGTGCCAGCAGCCAAGAAGTGCGGGGGCGCTGGGATGAGCAGTTCTTC. This gives the protein CASSQEVRGRWDEQFF. The rearrangement links TRBV14 to TRBJ2-1, with D possibly matching TRBD2 (7 bases). This CDR3 comprises 16 residues. Germline lookup yields CDR1 SGHDN and CDR2 FVKESK. Trimming removed 0 bases at V and 8 bases at J, with 17 bases between.

This chain links TRBV6-1 with TRBJ2-6, with no clear D. V shed 4 bases and J shed 3 bases, with 13 bases lying between them. Germline assignment: CDR1 MNHNS and CDR2 SASEGT. The CDR3 is 16 amino acids. CDR3 nucleotide sequence: TGTGCCAGCAGTGGCCCGAAGGTCTTTGGGGCCAACGTCCTGACTTTC. Translating gives CASSGPKVFGANVLTF.